One sample yielded the 17 T cell receptor beta chains listed below, sequenced in a study of T cell responses to AZD1222 COVID-19 vaccine. Profiled with immunoSEQ multiplex PCR; TCRdb holds only in-frame clones, not every one. The table includes some 180,000 clones, approximately 92% detected once. The input for sequencing was peripheral blood, taken on day 0 of AZD1222 vaccination. The receptor set was obtained from an adult in good health.

The chain couples TRBV4-1 to TRBJ1-2, with a possible D match to TRBD1 (6 bases). CDR3 size: 15 residues. Germline V gives CDR1 MGHRA, CDR2 YSYEKL. Between the trimmed V and J ends, which lost 2 bases and 3 bases, there was a span of 13 bases. The CDR3 bases are TGCGCCAGCAGCCAAACAGGGTCTTTCGACTATGGCTACACCTTC. Residues: CASSQTGSFDYGYTF.

This clone appeared a single time. The rearrangement links TRBV28 to TRBJ1-5; no firm D call. The V gene's germline CDR1 is MDHEN and CDR2 SYDVKM. The CDR3 runs 15 residues. V lost 11 bases and J lost 3, with 20 bases in between. The CDR3 DNA sequence: TGTGCCGGATCCGCCCTGGGGAGTAACAATCAGCCCCAGCATTTT. Translating it yields CAGSALGSNNQPQHF.

A few counts support this clone. The chain carries TRBV7-9 and TRBJ2-2, with D tentatively TRBD2 (6 bases). The V and J ends lost 5 bases and 3 bases respectively, with 22 bases between them. This CDR3 has 18 amino acids. Germline V gene data show CDR1 as SEHNR and CDR2 as FQNEAQ (reference sequence). CDR3 DNA: TGTGCCAGCAGCCTAGGGATAGCGGACCACTTGGACACCGGGGAGCTGTTTTTT. This encodes CASSLGIADHLDTGELFF. Together with reference TRBV7-9 and TRBJ2-2, the CDR3 gives the full variable domain: DTGVSQNPRHKITKRGQNVTFRCDPISEHNRLYWYRQTLGQGPEFLTYFQNEAQLEKSRLLSDRFSAERPKGSFSTLEIQRTEQGDSAMYLCASSLGIADHLDTGELFFGEGSRLTVL.

The genes are TRBV19 and TRBJ1-1; possible D gene TRBD1, 5 bases. Germline CDR1 is LNHDA and CDR2 is SQIVND (reference sequence). The CDR3 length is 12 residues. V gave up 11 bases and J gave up 2 bases, with 12 bases separating them. The CDR3 DNA follows: TGTGCCGGATGGGACGGTAACACTGAAGCTTTCTTT. Its protein product is CAGWDGNTEAFF.

This rearrangement joins TRBV2 to TRBJ2-2; D is unclear. Germline V gene lookup returns CDR1 SNHLY and CDR2 FYNNEI. V lost 9 bases and J 7 bases, leaving 6 bases between the germline ends. CDR3 length equals 10 residues. Here the CDR3 reads CASRVGELFF. CDR3 bases: TGTGCCAGTCGGGTCGGGGAGCTGTTTTTT. The full variable domain, its missing parts supplied by reference TRBV2 and TRBJ2-2, is EPEVTQTPSHQVTQMGQEVILRCVPISNHLYFYWYRQILGQKVEFLVSFYNNEISEKSEIFDDQFSVERPDGSNFTLKIRSTKLEDSAMYFCASRVGELFFGEGSRLTVL.

The chain employs TRBV5-6 and TRBJ2-7; D ambiguous. The CDR3 contains 12 residues. Trimming left V 0 bases short and J 9 bases short, with 10 bases between. Germline CDR1 reads SGHDT; CDR2 reads YYEEEE. CDR3 region: CASSLGKTRQYV. CDR3 in DNA: TGTGCCAGCAGCTTGGGCAAAACGCGGCAGTACGTC.

The CDR3 sequence: CASTSGGRRNTIYF. Written as DNA, the CDR3 is TGCGCCAGCACTTCGGGGGGGCGTAGAAACACCATATATTTT. The V call is TRBV5-1, the J call TRBJ1-3, with D possibly matching TRBD1 (6 bases). Germline-derived CDR1 and CDR2 are SGHRS and YFSETQ. The germline V and J ends were trimmed by 6 bases and 5 bases, with 15 bases remaining between them. The CDR3 contains 14 residues.

This chain connects TRBV27 to TRBJ1-2, with D hard to call. The germline gives CDR1 MNHEY, CDR2 SMNVEV (reference sequence). CDR3 size: 13 residues. Trimming took 3 bases from V and 2 from J, leaving 7 bases between them. The CDR3 spells CASSLEGNYGYTF. The CDR3 DNA follows: TGTGCCAGCAGTTTGGAGGGCAACTATGGCTACACCTTC.

The rearrangement links TRBV19 to TRBJ1-1, with a possible D match to TRBD1 (5 bases). V lost 5 bases to trimming and J lost 0 bases, with 10 bases between them. Germline-derived CDR1 and CDR2 are LNHDA and SQIVND (reference sequence). This CDR3 has 14 residues. The CDR3, as DNA: TGTGCCAGTAGTCTACAGGTTATGAACACTGAAGCTTTCTTT. This encodes CASSLQVMNTEAFF. Drawing the rest from reference TRBV19 and TRBJ1-1, the complete variable domain is DGGITQSPKYLFRKEGQNVTLSCEQNLNHDAMYWYRQDPGQGLRLIYYSQIVNDFQKGDIAEGYSVSREKKESFPLTVTSAQKNPTAFYLCASSLQVMNTEAFFGQGTRLTVV.

The chain employs TRBV6-2 or TRBV6-3 and TRBJ1-1; D is possibly TRBD1 (6 bases). The CDR3 is made up of 14 amino acids. The V end lost 5 bases, the J end lost 5 bases, and 15 bases lay between the germline ends. Germline loops: CDR1 MNHEY, CDR2 SVGEGT. For the CDR3, the DNA is TGTGCCAGCAGTACGACAGGATTTGGGACTGAAGCTTTCTTT. Encoded protein: CASSTTGFGTEAFF.

This rearrangement joins TRBV7-3 to TRBJ1-1; D is undetermined. Per germline, CDR1 SGHTA and CDR2 FQGTGA. The CDR3 has 16 amino acids. The V gene lost 1 base and the J gene lost 3 bases, with 15 bases spanning the gap. CDR3 region: CASSLSRREMDTEAFF. As DNA, the CDR3 is TGTGCCAGCAGCTTAAGCCGTAGGGAGATGGACACTGAAGCTTTCTTT. The whole variable domain, filled in from reference TRBV7-3 and TRBJ1-1, reads GAGVSQTPSNKVTEKGKYVELRCDPISGHTALYWYRQSLGQGPEFLIYFQGTGAADDSGLPNDRFFAVRPEGSVSTLKIQRTERGDSAVYLCASSLSRREMDTEAFFGQGTRLTVV.

The chain combines TRBV4-3 with TRBJ1-4; 8 bases match TRBD1. Germline V gene lookup returns CDR1 LGHNA and CDR2 YSLEER. The CDR3 extends over 15 amino acids. Losses at the gene ends were 1 base for V and 8 bases for J; bases not matched to a gene: 6. The CDR3 sequence is CASSQVQGAREKLFF. The CDR3 DNA reads TGCGCCAGCAGCCAAGTTCAGGGGGCTAGAGAAAAACTGTTTTTT.

The chain uses TRBV5-1 and TRBJ1-2; 10 bases match TRBD1. Germline CDR1 and CDR2: SGHRS and YFSETQ. Trimming took 4 bases from V and 6 from J; bases not matched to a gene: 9. The length of the CDR3 is 15 residues. The CDR3, as DNA: TGCGCCAGCAGCCCCTGGGACAGGGGAGACGATGGCTACACCTTC. As protein: CASSPWDRGDDGYTF.

This rearrangement joins TRBV5-5 to TRBJ1-5, with D perhaps TRBD1 (5 bases). V lost 1 base and J lost 0, with 8 bases in between. This CDR3 has 15 residues. CDR1 is SGHKS, CDR2 YYEKEE, per germline (reference sequence). DNA of the CDR3: TGTGCCAGCAGCTTGTGGGGGAATAGCAATCAGCCCCAGCATTTT. Residues: CASSLWGNSNQPQHF. Full variable domain (missing parts from reference TRBV5-5 and TRBJ1-5): DAGVTQSPTHLIKTRGQQVTLRCSPISGHKSVSWYQQVLGQGPQFIFQYYEKEERGRGNFPDRFSARQFPNYSSELNVNALLLGDSALYLCASSLWGNSNQPQHFGDGTRLSIL.

The rearrangement links TRBV12-3 or TRBV12-4 to TRBJ1-5; D not certain. This CDR3 is built from 13 residues. The V end lost 5 bases, the J end lost 4 bases, and 9 bases lay between the germline ends. CDR3 sequence: CASSGRQNQPQHF. The DNA of the CDR3 is TGTGCCAGCAGTGGACGGCAGAATCAGCCCCAGCATTTT.

This clone was detected once. The CDR3 nucleotides are TGTGCCAGCGGTTTCCGGGGACAGAACAATGAGCAGTTCTTC. Amino acids: CASGFRGQNNEQFF. This rearrangement joins TRBV9 to TRBJ2-1; 7 bases are a match to TRBD1. This CDR3 contains 14 residues. With V trimmed by 7 bases and J by 5 bases, 9 bases remained unmatched. Germline loops: CDR1 SGDLS, CDR2 YYNGEE.

This sequence joins TRBV28 and TRBJ2-1, with 8 bases identical to TRBD2. In germline, CDR1 is MDHEN, CDR2 SYDVKM. With V trimmed by 5 bases and J by 4 bases, 16 bases remained unmatched. The CDR3 is made up of 18 amino acids. The CDR3 region is CASSLGPRGGRRYNEQFF. Here the CDR3 DNA reads TGTGCCAGCAGTCTCGGCCCTCGGGGGGGCCGGAGGTACAATGAGCAGTTCTTC.